This T cell receptor beta chain was retrieved from a study of blood T cell repertoires in COVID-19. About the research overall: The United States, Italy and Spain provided the acute and convalescent COVID-19 samples. PBMCs, B-cell-depleted T cells, or T cells were the source of the cDNA or gDNA that made up the material.

Per the authors' pipeline: The authors estimated nucleated cell counts from reference gene primer amplification. Sequencing used immunoSEQ multiplex PCR; TCRdb keeps in-frame clones, though not all of them. V and J calls and clone size follow that table, whereas D and trimming were derived from the DNA. This table holds under 55,000 clones, almost 90% found once. Germline V gives CDR1 MNHEY, CDR2 SMNVEV (reference sequence). Trimming took 4 bases from V and 0 from J, leaving 10 bases between them. The CDR3 has 16 residues. The source is a human donor in a cohort sampled during active COVID-19. Source material: peripheral blood. The chain has TRBV27 and TRBJ2-6; a weak D match, TRBD1 (5 bases). As DNA, the CDR3 is TGTGCCAGCAGTTCAACACAGGTCTCTGGGGCCAACGTCCTGACTTTC. This encodes CASSSTQVSGANVLTF.